This is a list of T cell receptor beta chains from one sample in a study of CD8 T cells in Susac syndrome. TCRdb ran MiXCR on the immunoSEQ multiplex PCR reads and lists one entry per CDR3 protein. The repertoire consists of roughly 100,000 distinct CDR3 sequences, with approximately 96% occurring once and the leading ten covering more than 0.55%. The specimen was CD8+ T cells from PBMCs. Receptors were obtained from a human donor with Susac syndrome. CDR3s include the opening cysteine and the closing phenylalanine or tryptophan. D genes are given only for firm matches. Clone size appears in some rows only: once, few, many, or a class for an expanded clone.

clone size: NA
J gene: TRBJ2-3
D gene: NA
V gene: TRBV5-1
CDR3 DNA: TGCGCCAGCACCGAGCCGGGCACAGATACGCAGTATTTT
CDR3 protein: CASTEPGTDTQYF

clone size: NA
J gene: TRBJ1-6
D gene: NA
V gene: TRBV18
CDR3 DNA: TGTGCCAGCTCACTTGACTCCTATAATTCACCCCTCCACTTT
CDR3 protein: CASSLDSYNSPLHF

clone size: NA
J gene: TRBJ2-3
D gene: TRBD1
V gene: TRBV7-2
CDR3 DNA: TGTGCCAGCAGCTTAGGAGGGGGCCGAGTAGGGGCAAGCACAGATACGCAGTATTTT
CDR3 protein: CASSLGGGRVGASTDTQYF

clone size: once
J gene: TRBJ1-1
D gene: NA
V gene: TRBV7-2
CDR3 DNA: TGTGCCAGCAGCTTCACAGCGAACACTGAAGCTTTCTTT
CDR3 protein: CASSFTANTEAFF

clone size: NA
J gene: TRBJ2-2
D gene: NA
V gene: TRBV20-1
CDR3 DNA: TGCAGTGCTACGGACCCGGGACGGGGGAACACCGGGGAGCTGTTTTTT
CDR3 protein: CSATDPGRGNTGELFF

clone size: NA
J gene: TRBJ2-2
D gene: TRBD2
V gene: TRBV12-3/TRBV12-4
CDR3 DNA: TGTGCCAGCGGCCCACGGGGGGCGAACACCGGGGAGCTGTTTTTT
CDR3 protein: CASGPRGANTGELFF

clone size: NA
J gene: TRBJ1-1
D gene: TRBD1
V gene: TRBV5-1
CDR3 DNA: TGCGCCAGCAGCTTGGCAGGGGGCTTGAACACTGAAGCTTTCTTT
CDR3 protein: CASSLAGGLNTEAFF

clone size: NA
J gene: TRBJ2-7
D gene: NA
V gene: TRBV7-8
CDR3 DNA: TGTGCCAGCAGCCGGACAGAAGGCTACGAGCAGTACTTC
CDR3 protein: CASSRTEGYEQYF

clone size: NA
J gene: TRBJ1-1
D gene: NA
V gene: TRBV9
CDR3 DNA: TGTGCCAGCAGCGTAGGCCCTATGAACACTGAAGCTTTCTTT
CDR3 protein: CASSVGPMNTEAFF

clone size: NA
J gene: TRBJ2-1
D gene: NA
V gene: TRBV5-1
CDR3 DNA: TGCGCCAGCAGCCTGGCGGGACACCCAGGGAAAAATGAGCAGTTCTTC
CDR3 protein: CASSLAGHPGKNEQFF

clone size: NA
J gene: TRBJ1-5
D gene: NA
V gene: TRBV20-1
CDR3 DNA: TGCAGTGCTAGCATCGGTGGGCCCCAGCATTTT
CDR3 protein: CSASIGGPQHF

clone size: NA
J gene: TRBJ2-2
D gene: NA
V gene: TRBV16
CDR3 DNA: TGTGCCAGCAGCCAATCACCGGTGAACACCGGGGAGCTGTTTTTT
CDR3 protein: CASSQSPVNTGELFF

clone size: NA
J gene: TRBJ1-6
D gene: TRBD1
V gene: TRBV20-1
CDR3 DNA: TGCAGTGCTAGGTTGGGACAGGGGGCTTCACCCCTCCACTTT
CDR3 protein: CSARLGQGASPLHF

clone size: NA
J gene: TRBJ2-2
D gene: NA
V gene: TRBV30
CDR3 DNA: TGTGCCTGGACCGGGGACACCGGGGAGCTGTTTTTT
CDR3 protein: CAWTGDTGELFF

clone size: NA
J gene: TRBJ2-7
D gene: NA
V gene: TRBV6-2/TRBV6-3
CDR3 DNA: TGTGCCAGCAGTACAGGACCTTCTACCTACGAGCAGTACTTC
CDR3 protein: CASSTGPSTYEQYF

clone size: once
J gene: TRBJ1-1
D gene: NA
V gene: TRBV4-3
CDR3 DNA: TGCGCCAGCAGCCAAGCCGAAAGGACTGAAGCTTTCTTT
CDR3 protein: CASSQAERTEAFF

clone size: NA
J gene: TRBJ1-6
D gene: TRBD1
V gene: TRBV5-6
CDR3 DNA: TGTGCCAGCAGCCGGGCGGGACAGGGGATGCCCGGTCACTTT
CDR3 protein: CASSRAGQGMPGHF

clone size: NA
J gene: TRBJ1-1
D gene: NA
V gene: TRBV7-3
CDR3 DNA: TGTGCCAGCAGCTTAACGCGGAGTCAGGGGTCCACTGAAGCTTTCTTT
CDR3 protein: CASSLTRSQGSTEAFF

clone size: NA
J gene: TRBJ1-2
D gene: NA
V gene: TRBV7-9
CDR3 DNA: TGTGCCAGCAGCTTCACGGGGAATGATGGCTACACCTTC
CDR3 protein: CASSFTGNDGYTF

clone size: once
J gene: TRBJ2-5
D gene: NA
V gene: TRBV3-1
CDR3 DNA: TGTGCCAGCAGCCAAGAGGGGCTAGCTGAGCAAGAGACCCAGTACTTC
CDR3 protein: CASSQEGLAEQETQYF

clone size: NA
J gene: TRBJ2-3
D gene: TRBD1
V gene: TRBV7-8
CDR3 DNA: TGTGCCAGCAGCTCCTCGACAGGGGCCACAGATACGCAGTATTTT
CDR3 protein: CASSSSTGATDTQYF

clone size: NA
J gene: TRBJ1-2
D gene: NA
V gene: TRBV5-1
CDR3 DNA: TGCGCCAGCAGCTCTGGATCTGGTTTGGACTATGGCTACACCTTC
CDR3 protein: CASSSGSGLDYGYTF

clone size: NA
J gene: TRBJ1-4
D gene: NA
V gene: TRBV4-1
CDR3 DNA: TGCGCCAGCAGCCAAGATGAGAGTACTAATGAAAAACTGTTTTTT
CDR3 protein: CASSQDESTNEKLFF

clone size: once
J gene: TRBJ2-5
D gene: NA
V gene: TRBV20-1
CDR3 DNA: TGCAGTGCTAGAGATCCGAGAGGGGCAACTCGAGAGACCCAGTACTTC
CDR3 protein: CSARDPRGATRETQYF

clone size: NA
J gene: TRBJ2-1
D gene: TRBD1
V gene: TRBV5-6
CDR3 DNA: TGTGCCAGCAGCCTCGGGACAGGGTCGAATGAGCAGTTCTTC
CDR3 protein: CASSLGTGSNEQFF

clone size: NA
J gene: TRBJ1-2
D gene: NA
V gene: TRBV7-2
CDR3 DNA: TGTGCCAGCAGCTTAGATCGCGGTGGAGTTCCTAAGGATGGCTACACCTTC
CDR3 protein: CASSLDRGGVPKDGYTF

clone size: NA
J gene: TRBJ1-2
D gene: NA
V gene: TRBV7-2
CDR3 DNA: TGTGCCAGCAGCTTAAGGAGGAGATCCTATGGCTACACCTTC
CDR3 protein: CASSLRRRSYGYTF

clone size: NA
J gene: TRBJ2-1
D gene: TRBD1
V gene: TRBV6-2/TRBV6-3
CDR3 DNA: TGTGCCAGCAGTCATCAGGGGGCTCAGTTCTTC
CDR3 protein: CASSHQGAQFF

clone size: NA
J gene: TRBJ2-5
D gene: NA
V gene: TRBV7-2
CDR3 DNA: TGTGCCAGCAGCCCCCCCCCGGTGGGGGAGACCCAGTACTTC
CDR3 protein: CASSPPPVGETQYF

clone size: NA
J gene: TRBJ2-5
D gene: TRBD2
V gene: TRBV24-1
CDR3 DNA: TGTGCCATCGAGGAAACTAGCGGGGGGCAAGAGACCCAGTACTTC
CDR3 protein: CAIEETSGGQETQYF

clone size: NA
J gene: TRBJ2-5
D gene: NA
V gene: TRBV19
CDR3 DNA: TGTGCCAGTAGTACCGCCCACTTC
CDR3 protein: CASSTAHF

clone size: NA
J gene: TRBJ1-1
D gene: NA
V gene: TRBV5-1
CDR3 DNA: TGCGCCAGCAGCTTGGCACAGGGCCTGAACACTGAAGCTTTCTTT
CDR3 protein: CASSLAQGLNTEAFF

clone size: NA
J gene: TRBJ2-7
D gene: TRBD1
V gene: TRBV11-2
CDR3 DNA: TGTGCCAGCAGCTCCCCGGACAGGAGCTCCTACGAGCAGTACTTC
CDR3 protein: CASSSPDRSSYEQYF

clone size: once
J gene: TRBJ1-5
D gene: TRBD1
V gene: TRBV9
CDR3 DNA: TGTGCCAGCAGCGCGACAGGGATCAATCAGCCCCAGCATTTT
CDR3 protein: CASSATGINQPQHF

clone size: NA
J gene: TRBJ2-7
D gene: NA
V gene: TRBV18
CDR3 DNA: TGTGCCAGCTCTCCCCGCAGGGGGGTCGAGCAGTACTTC
CDR3 protein: CASSPRRGVEQYF

clone size: few
J gene: TRBJ1-1
D gene: NA
V gene: TRBV6-2/TRBV6-3
CDR3 DNA: TGTGCCAGCAGCCGCCGACAGCCGCCCTTTGAAGCTTTCTTT
CDR3 protein: CASSRRQPPFEAFF

clone size: NA
J gene: TRBJ1-1
D gene: TRBD1
V gene: TRBV7-2
CDR3 DNA: TGTGCCAGCAGCTTTCGACAGGGGGATGAAGCTTTCTTT
CDR3 protein: CASSFRQGDEAFF

clone size: once
J gene: TRBJ1-1
D gene: NA
V gene: TRBV6-6
CDR3 DNA: TGTGCCAGCAGTTCGGATCTAGGGACGGTCCCTGAAGCTTTCTTT
CDR3 protein: CASSSDLGTVPEAFF

clone size: NA
J gene: TRBJ1-1
D gene: TRBD1
V gene: TRBV9
CDR3 DNA: TGTGCCAGCAGCACAAGACCGGACAGGGGGAAGACTGAAGCTTTCTTT
CDR3 protein: CASSTRPDRGKTEAFF

clone size: NA
J gene: TRBJ2-7
D gene: NA
V gene: TRBV18
CDR3 DNA: TGTGCCAGCTCACCAGGCCAGAACTACGAGCAGTACTTC
CDR3 protein: CASSPGQNYEQYF

clone size: NA
J gene: TRBJ1-6
D gene: NA
V gene: TRBV4-3
CDR3 DNA: TGCGCCAGCAGCCAAGGCTTAGGGGTTACGGGCTATAATTCACCCCTCCACTTT
CDR3 protein: CASSQGLGVTGYNSPLHF

clone size: NA
J gene: TRBJ2-1
D gene: TRBD2
V gene: TRBV7-3
CDR3 DNA: TGTGCCAGCAGCCCCATGGGACTAGAACGGAATGAGCAGTTCTTC
CDR3 protein: CASSPMGLERNEQFF

clone size: NA
J gene: TRBJ1-6
D gene: NA
V gene: TRBV5-6
CDR3 DNA: TGTGCCAGCAGCTTGCCAGGGAACTTTAATTCACCCCTCCACTTT
CDR3 protein: CASSLPGNFNSPLHF

clone size: NA
J gene: TRBJ2-7
D gene: NA
V gene: TRBV18
CDR3 DNA: TGTGCCAGCTCACCTTCGAACCCTTCATCCTACGAGCAGTACTTC
CDR3 protein: CASSPSNPSSYEQYF

clone size: NA
J gene: TRBJ2-5
D gene: TRBD1
V gene: TRBV7-3
CDR3 DNA: TGTGCCAGCAGCGCCACGACAGGGGCCGGGATGGAGACCCAGTACTTC
CDR3 protein: CASSATTGAGMETQYF

clone size: NA
J gene: TRBJ2-7
D gene: NA
V gene: TRBV20-1
CDR3 DNA: TGCAGTGCTTCTTCGTCGGCGGGGCTCGAGCAGTACTTC
CDR3 protein: CSASSSAGLEQYF

clone size: NA
J gene: TRBJ1-1
D gene: NA
V gene: TRBV7-7
CDR3 DNA: TGTGCTAGCAGCCTAAACCATAGGACTGAAGCTTTCTTT
CDR3 protein: CASSLNHRTEAFF

clone size: NA
J gene: TRBJ1-1
D gene: NA
V gene: TRBV30
CDR3 DNA: TGTGCCTGGACGGTGAACACTGAAGCTTTCTTT
CDR3 protein: CAWTVNTEAFF

clone size: NA
J gene: TRBJ1-1
D gene: TRBD1
V gene: TRBV29-1
CDR3 DNA: TGCAGCGGACAGGGGAACACTGAAGCTTTCTTT
CDR3 protein: CSGQGNTEAFF

clone size: once
J gene: TRBJ2-1
D gene: NA
V gene: TRBV29-1
CDR3 DNA: TGCAGCGTCTCGATGATTTTGGGGTACAATGAGCAGTTCTTC
CDR3 protein: CSVSMILGYNEQFF

clone size: NA
J gene: TRBJ1-1
D gene: NA
V gene: TRBV7-9
CDR3 DNA: TGTGCCAGCAGGCCCGGGGGAAACACTGAAGCTTTCTTT
CDR3 protein: CASRPGGNTEAFF

clone size: NA
J gene: TRBJ2-1
D gene: TRBD2
V gene: TRBV2
CDR3 DNA: TGTGCCAGCAGAGAGGAGCGGGAACATGAGCAGTTCTTC
CDR3 protein: CASREEREHEQFF

clone size: once
J gene: TRBJ2-1
D gene: NA
V gene: TRBV20-1
CDR3 DNA: TGCAGTGCCCCGGGACCCTACAATGAGCAGTTCTTC
CDR3 protein: CSAPGPYNEQFF